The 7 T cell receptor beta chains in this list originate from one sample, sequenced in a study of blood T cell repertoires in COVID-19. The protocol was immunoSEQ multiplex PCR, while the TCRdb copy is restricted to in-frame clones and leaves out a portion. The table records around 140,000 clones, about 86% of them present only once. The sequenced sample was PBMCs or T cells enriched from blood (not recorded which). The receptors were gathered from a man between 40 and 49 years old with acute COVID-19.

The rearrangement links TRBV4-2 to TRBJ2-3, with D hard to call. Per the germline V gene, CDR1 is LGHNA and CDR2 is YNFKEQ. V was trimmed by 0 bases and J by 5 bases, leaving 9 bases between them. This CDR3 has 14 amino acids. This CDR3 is CASSQDKALDTQYF. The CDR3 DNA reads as TGTGCCAGCAGCCAAGATAAAGCTTTAGATACGCAGTATTTT.

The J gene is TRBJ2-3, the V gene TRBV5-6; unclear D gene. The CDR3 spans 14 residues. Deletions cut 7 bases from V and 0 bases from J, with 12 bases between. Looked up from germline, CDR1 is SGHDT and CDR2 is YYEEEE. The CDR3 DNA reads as TGTGCCAGCTGTATGGGCATGAGCACAGATACGCAGTATTTT. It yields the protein CASCMGMSTDTQYF.

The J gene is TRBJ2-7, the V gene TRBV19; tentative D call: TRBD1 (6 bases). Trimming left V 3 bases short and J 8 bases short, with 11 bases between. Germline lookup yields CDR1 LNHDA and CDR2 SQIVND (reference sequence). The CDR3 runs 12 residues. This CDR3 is CASSMDSDKQYF. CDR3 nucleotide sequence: TGTGCCAGTAGTATGGACAGCGACAAGCAGTACTTC.

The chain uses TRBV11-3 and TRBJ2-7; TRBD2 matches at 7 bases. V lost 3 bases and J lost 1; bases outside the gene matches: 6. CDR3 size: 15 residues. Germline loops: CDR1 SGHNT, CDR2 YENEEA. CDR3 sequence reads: CASSLGGGPSYEQYF. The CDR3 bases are TGTGCCAGCAGCTTGGGGGGGGGACCTTCCTACGAGCAGTACTTC.

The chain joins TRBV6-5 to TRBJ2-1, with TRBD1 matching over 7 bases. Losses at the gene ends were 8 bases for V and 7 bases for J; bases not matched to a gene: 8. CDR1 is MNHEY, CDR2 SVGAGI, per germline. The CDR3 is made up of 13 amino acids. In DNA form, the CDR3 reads TGTGCCAGCGGGGGAACAGGGGTTAATGAGCAGTTCTTC. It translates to CASGGTGVNEQFF.

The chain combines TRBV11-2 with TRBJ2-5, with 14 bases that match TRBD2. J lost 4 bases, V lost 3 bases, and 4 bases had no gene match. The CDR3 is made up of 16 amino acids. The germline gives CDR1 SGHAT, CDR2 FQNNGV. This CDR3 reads CASSFGLAGGPETQYF. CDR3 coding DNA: TGTGCCAGCAGCTTCGGACTAGCGGGGGGCCCAGAGACCCAGTACTTC.

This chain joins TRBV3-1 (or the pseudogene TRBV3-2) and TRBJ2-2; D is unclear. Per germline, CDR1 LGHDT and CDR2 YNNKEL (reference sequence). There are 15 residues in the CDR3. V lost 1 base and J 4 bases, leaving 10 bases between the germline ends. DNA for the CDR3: TGTGCCAGCAGCCAAGGGCTGCTTGGCACCGGGGAGCTGTTTTTT. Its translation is CASSQGLLGTGELFF.